The 22 T cell receptor beta chains given below trace back to one sample, sequenced in a study of human T cells and chemical hapten exposure. One entry per CDR3 protein results from TCRdb running MiXCR on the RACE reads. The table includes approximately 80,000 distinct CDR3 sequences, approximately 14% detected once. Time point described: pre-sensitization, week 0. Specified treatment: therapeutic diphenylcyclopropenone sensitization with weekly scalp DPC. The material sequenced was whole blood, taken in connection with sensitization to the hapten diphenylcyclopropenone (DPC). The origin of the receptors is a woman in her forties or fifties with alopecia areata. Some clones in this sample may be carry-over from other donors' samples.

The V gene is TRBV11-2, the J gene TRBJ2-1, with D hard to call. V was shortened by 3 bases and J by 4 bases, with 4 bases between the two germline ends. The CDR3 length is 12 residues. Germline V gene data show CDR1 as SGHAT and CDR2 as FQNNGV. As DNA, the CDR3 is TGTGCCAGCAGCTTGGTATACAATGAGCAGTTCTTC. This codes for CASSLVYNEQFF.

The chain carries TRBV10-2 and TRBJ1-1, with D possibly being TRBD1 (5 bases). The germline CDR1 and CDR2 sequences are WSHSY and SAAADI. CDR3 length equals 12 residues. Trimming took off 3 bases at V and 10 bases at J, with 12 bases between the two ends. CDR3 in amino acids: CASSDPGQAAFF. Here the CDR3 DNA reads TGCGCCAGCAGTGACCCGGGGCAGGCAGCTTTCTTT.

The chain employs TRBV29-1 and TRBJ2-1, with TRBD1 matching over 7 bases. The CDR3 covers 14 residues. The junction had 10 bases not matched to a gene; V was cut back by 4 bases and J by 7 bases. Germline V CDR1 and CDR2: SQVTM, ANQGSEA. CDR3 in amino acids: CSVVWQGVQNEQFF. CDR3 nucleotide sequence: TGCAGCGTTGTGTGGCAGGGGGTTCAAAATGAGCAGTTCTTC.

This clonotype was seen once. The rearrangement joins TRBV11-2 to TRBJ2-1, with D tentatively TRBD1 or TRBD2 (6 bases each). CDR1 is SGHAT, CDR2 FQNNGV, per germline. Trimming shortened V by 0 bases and J by 8 bases, and 14 bases separated the two germline ends. The CDR3 runs to 15 residues. The DNA for the CDR3 is TGTGCCAGCAGCTTAGACGGGGGCAAGGTATATGAGCAGTTCTTC. Translating it yields CASSLDGGKVYEQFF.

The chain links TRBV6-1 to TRBJ1-5; D is perhaps TRBD1 (5 bases). In germline, CDR1 is MNHNS, CDR2 SASEGT. Trimming stripped 10 bases from V and 3 bases from J, with 16 bases between. The CDR3 totals 14 residues. This chain's CDR3 is CATLLRGVNQPQHF. CDR3 sequence (DNA): TGTGCCACCTTACTTAGAGGGGTCAATCAGCCCCAGCATTTT.

The chain links TRBV30 to TRBJ2-7; the D is unclear. V gave up 2 bases and J gave up 8 bases, with 13 bases separating them. This CDR3 is built from 12 residues. Germline CDR1 GTSNPN, CDR2 SVGIG (reference sequence). As DNA, the CDR3 is TGTGCCTGGAGTAGGACCCTCCAACAGCAGTACTTC. This gives the protein CAWSRTLQQQYF.

This clonotype was counted only a few times. J is TRBJ2-2 and V is TRBV19, with D hard to call. Germline values: CDR1 LNHDA, CDR2 SQIVND (reference sequence). The CDR3 consists of 12 residues. Trimming cost V 3 bases and J 8 bases, with 7 bases left between them. The CDR3 protein is CASSIWRGELFF. DNA of the CDR3: TGTGCCAGTAGTATCTGGCGTGGGGAGCTGTTTTTT.

As for this clonotype: A read error may be the cause here, since a much bigger clone is one base away. V gene TRBV5-1 combines with J gene TRBJ2-7; 7 positions agree with TRBD1. Per the germline V gene, CDR1 is SGHRS and CDR2 is YFSETQ. CDR3 length equals 14 residues. V was pared by 4 bases and J by 4 bases, with 8 bases of the junction left unmatched. This CDR3 is CASSPTGVLYEQYF. The CDR3 bases are TGCGCCAGCAGCCCCACAGGGGTGCTATACGAGCAGTACTTC.

The rearrangement joins TRBV7-8 to TRBJ1-5; maybe TRBD1 (6 bases). CDR1 is SGHVS, CDR2 FQNEAQ, per germline. This CDR3 comprises 20 residues. The germline V and J ends were trimmed by 5 bases and 7 bases, with 33 bases remaining between them. CDR3 region: CASSQMHDSTGTSMGQPQHF. CDR3 DNA sequence: TGTGCCAGCAGCCAAATGCACGATTCCACCGGGACATCAATGGGGCAGCCCCAGCATTTT.

V usage is TRBV7-8 and J usage is TRBJ2-7, with 10 bases fitting TRBD2. CDR1 and CDR2 (germline): SGHVS, FQNEAQ. The CDR3 spans 16 residues. V lost 5 bases, J lost 5 bases, and 12 bases stayed unmatched. CDR3: CASSRRRLAGVDEQYF. The CDR3 nucleotides are TGTGCCAGCAGCCGCCGGCGGCTAGCGGGAGTCGACGAGCAGTACTTC.

This clonotype was detected only a few times. This chain links TRBV18 with TRBJ1-6, with D possibly TRBD1 on 6 matching bases. There are 16 residues in the CDR3. Trimming took off 3 bases at V and 8 bases at J, with 17 bases between the two ends. The germline gives CDR1 KGHSH, CDR2 LQKENI. CDR3 nucleotide sequence: TGTGCCAGCTCACCTACATCAGGGGTCTTCGATTCACCCCTCCACTTT. This sequence encodes CASSPTSGVFDSPLHF.

The genes are TRBV18 and TRBJ1-5; no firm D call. V lost 4 bases and J lost 5, with 9 bases in between. The V gene's germline CDR1 is KGHSH and CDR2 LQKENI. This CDR3 has 13 amino acids. The DNA for the CDR3 is TGTGCCAGCTCACGGGGTGGAGATCAGCCCCAGCATTTT. Its protein is CASSRGGDQPQHF.

The chain recombines TRBV11-2 with TRBJ1-5; D unresolved. Germline loops: CDR1 SGHAT, CDR2 FQNNGV. The germline V and J ends were trimmed by 6 bases and 10 bases, with 10 bases remaining between them. The CDR3 spans 11 residues. The CDR3 spells CASSSGGPQHF. CDR3 coding DNA: TGTGCCAGCAGTTCGGGCGGACCCCAGCATTTT.

The rearrangement links TRBV11-2 to TRBJ2-1; perhaps D is TRBD1 or TRBD2 (5 bases each). The V gene's germline CDR1 is SGHAT and CDR2 FQNNGV. The CDR3 has 15 residues. V dropped 5 bases and J dropped 2 bases, with 13 bases sitting between them. The CDR3 nucleotides read TGTGCCAGCAGCCGGCATGTGGGACCCTACAATGAGCAGTTCTTC. Its protein product is CASSRHVGPYNEQFF.

In this sample, this clonotype turned up many times. J is TRBJ1-1 and V is TRBV7-8; D is unresolved. CDR1 is SGHVS and CDR2 is FQNEAQ in the germline V gene. This CDR3 has 14 residues. Trimming cost V 4 bases and J 5 bases, with 14 bases left between them. CDR3 nucleotide sequence: TGTGCCAGCAGCTCCCAGTTGATCGGGACTGAAGCTTTCTTT. Amino acids: CASSSQLIGTEAFF.

This clonotype was counted a few times. V and J are TRBV5-8 and TRBJ2-1; D possibly corresponds to TRBD2 (6 bases). Germline V gives CDR1 SGHTS, CDR2 YDEGEE. This CDR3 spans 15 amino acids. Trimming removed 4 bases from V and 0 bases from J, with 11 bases in between. CDR3 region: CASSHGSLSYNEQFF. CDR3 DNA: TGTGCCAGCAGCCACGGGAGCCTCTCCTACAATGAGCAGTTCTTC.

This clonotype was seen more than once but under ten times. The genes are TRBV28 and TRBJ2-5; 7 bases match TRBD1. CDR3 length: 17 residues. V shed 2 bases, J shed 1 base, and the junction held 10 bases outside the gene matches. Germline CDR1 MDHEN, CDR2 SYDVKM. Here the CDR3 reads CASSLGPPDRTQETQYF. The CDR3 DNA follows: TGTGCCAGCAGTTTAGGGCCCCCGGACAGGACCCAAGAGACCCAGTACTTC.

This clonotype was picked up many times. The genes are TRBV20-1 and TRBJ1-5; 9 bases map to TRBD1. Germline V gene lookup returns CDR1 DFQATT and CDR2 SNEGSKA (reference sequence). The CDR3 is 16 amino acids. The V and J ends lost 1 base and 7 bases, in that order; junction bases with no gene match: 11. CDR3 nucleotide sequence: TGCAGTGCTAGAGTTCAGGGACAGGGACCAAAACAGCCCCAGCATTTT. It encodes CSARVQGQGPKQPQHF.

This clonotype came up a few times. The V call is TRBV7-8, the J call TRBJ2-7; no firm D call. The V and J ends lost 3 bases and 3 bases respectively, with 12 bases between them. The CDR3 contains 14 residues. Germline V gene data show CDR1 as SGHVS and CDR2 as FQNEAQ. CDR3 in amino acids: CASSFGRRDYEQYF. The CDR3 bases are TGTGCCAGCAGCTTTGGTCGGAGAGACTACGAGCAGTACTTC.

This sequence joins TRBV24-1 and TRBJ2-1, with 10 bases fitting TRBD2. CDR3 size: 15 residues. The germline gives CDR1 KGHDR, CDR2 SFDVKD. V gave up 3 bases and J gave up 8 bases; unmatched junction bases: 6. The CDR3 region has the DNA TGTGCCACCAGTGATCCTAGCGGGAGATTCGATGAGCAGTTCTTC. Protein: CATSDPSGRFDEQFF.

This clonotype showed up just a few times. The rearrangement uses TRBV6-2 or TRBV6-3 and TRBJ1-2; a possible D gene is TRBD1 (5 bases). Germline CDR1 MNHEY, CDR2 SVGEGT. Trimming pared 2 bases from V and 0 bases from J, leaving 16 bases between. This CDR3 region has 17 residues. This chain's CDR3 is CASSYMTARNTNYGYTF. The CDR3 region has the DNA TGTGCCAGCAGTTACATGACAGCTCGGAATACTAACTATGGCTACACCTTC.

The CDR3 region has the DNA TGTGCCAGCAGCCGTCCTGCCGGGGAGCTGTTTTTT. This translates into CASSRPAGELFF. The chain employs TRBV3-1 and TRBJ2-2; no reliable D call. The CDR3 extends over 12 amino acids. Germline V CDR1 and CDR2: LGHDT, YNNKEL (reference sequence). V was trimmed by 4 bases and J by 6 bases, leaving 6 bases between them.